The 17 T cell receptor beta chains below were found in one sample sequenced in a study of graft-versus-host responses after intestinal transplantation. Their recognized antigens are unknown. The data were produced by immunoSEQ multiplex PCR, yet TCRdb's version contains in-frame clones alone and is incomplete. The sample contains tens of thousands of clones, about 95% of which appear only once. The sequences come from unstimulated CD4+ T cells sorted from spleen or lymph node cells, collected before transplant. The receptors shown here come from a human donor who was the organ donor for an intestinal transplant.

The CDR3 DNA reads TGCGCCAGCAGCCCTCGGACAGGGGACACCGGGGAGCTGTTTTTT. Its protein product is CASSPRTGDTGELFF. This chain connects TRBV4-1 to TRBJ2-2, with 9 positions matching TRBD1. CDR3 length equals 15 residues. The V gene end was trimmed by 4 bases and the J gene end by 3 bases; junction bases not matched to a gene: 3. CDR1 and CDR2 (germline): MGHRA, YSYEKL.

The chain links TRBV6-6 to TRBJ1-6; the match to TRBD1 covers 7 bases. CDR3 length equals 14 residues. Germline CDR1 MNHNY, CDR2 SVGAGI (reference sequence). V lost 3 bases, J lost 7 bases, and 3 bases stayed unmatched. CDR3 in DNA: TGTGCCAGCAGTTATGGACAGGAAAATTCACCCCTCCACTTT. Protein product: CASSYGQENSPLHF.

V and J are TRBV5-4 and TRBJ2-1, with 13 bases that match TRBD2. The CDR3 has 18 amino acids. Germline V CDR1 and CDR2: SGHNT, YYREEE (reference sequence). J was trimmed by 4 bases and V by 3 bases; bases with no gene match: 10. CDR3 bases: TGTGCCAGCAGCTGGGGGTCGACTAGCGGGGGGAATTACAATGAGCAGTTCTTC. It is translated as CASSWGSTSGGNYNEQFF.

This clone occurred a few times. This chain links TRBV5-6 with TRBJ2-6, with D tentatively TRBD2 (7 bases). The V gene's germline CDR1 is SGHDT and CDR2 YYEEEE. The length of the CDR3 is 15 residues. V shed 0 bases and J shed 5 bases, with 9 bases lying between them. CDR3 residues: CASSLGGGRANVLTF. The CDR3 DNA reads as TGTGCCAGCAGCTTGGGGGGGGGCCGGGCCAACGTCCTGACTTTC.

The V and J genes are TRBV7-9 and TRBJ2-2, with D tentatively TRBD1 or TRBD2 (5 bases each). This CDR3 has 14 residues. Trimming stripped 6 bases from V and 3 bases from J, with 11 bases between. Germline V CDR1 and CDR2: SEHNR, FQNEAQ (reference sequence). The chain's CDR3 is CASSWDLDTGELFF. The CDR3 DNA sequence: TGTGCCAGCAGTTGGGACCTCGACACCGGGGAGCTGTTTTTT.

As regards this clone: Sequence at one end of the junction differs from germline and may be a read error. The J gene is TRBJ1-1, the V gene TRBV5-4, with a possible D match to TRBD1 (5 bases). This CDR3 is 15 amino acids long. Germline V lookup: CDR1 SGHNT, CDR2 YYREEE (reference sequence). The CDR3 sequence is CVSSLYGGLGTEAFF. DNA of the CDR3: TGTGTCAGCAGCTTGTACGGGGGATTGGGCACTGAAGCTTTCTTT.

CDR3: CASSLDGGYYGYTF. In DNA form, the CDR3 reads TGTGCCAGCAGCTTGGACGGTGGATACTATGGCTACACCTTC. The gene calls are TRBV5-4 and TRBJ1-2; D is uncertain. Trimming stripped 0 bases from V and 3 bases from J, with 9 bases between. The CDR3 loop spans 14 amino acids. In germline, CDR1 is SGHNT, CDR2 YYREEE (reference sequence). Full variable domain (missing parts from reference TRBV5-4 and TRBJ1-2): ETGVTQSPTHLIKTRGQQVTLRCSSQSGHNTVSWYQQALGQGPQFIFQYYREEENGRGNFPPRFSGLQFPNYSSELNVNALELDDSALYLCASSLDGGYYGYTFGSGTRLTVV.

The chain carries TRBV2 and TRBJ1-5; perhaps TRBD1 as D (6 bases). V gave up 8 bases and J gave up 7 bases, with 15 bases separating them. The CDR3 sequence is 13 residues long. Per germline, CDR1 SNHLY and CDR2 FYNNEI. The CDR3 loop reads CASGGGGGQPQHF. Written as DNA, the CDR3 is TGTGCCAGCGGGGGCGGGGGAGGACAGCCCCAGCATTTT.

This chain joins TRBV10-3 and TRBJ1-1, with D tentatively TRBD1 (5 bases). Trimming left V 6 bases short and J 5 bases short, with 19 bases between. Per germline, CDR1 ENHRY and CDR2 SYGVKD. The CDR3 is made up of 15 amino acids. CDR3 protein: CAISVAWGMVTEAFF. CDR3 bases: TGTGCCATCAGCGTTGCGTGGGGGATGGTGACTGAAGCTTTCTTT.

Turning to this clone: At the DNA level, this CDR3 is encoded by other sequences in the same sample as well. This chain connects TRBV18 to TRBJ1-5, with 7 bases aligning to TRBD1. The V gene's germline CDR1 is KGHSH and CDR2 LQKENI. The CDR3 runs 15 residues. With V trimmed by 3 bases and J by 3 bases, 5 bases remained unmatched. This CDR3 reads CASSPGTGDNQPQHF. CDR3 nucleotide sequence: TGTGCCAGCTCACCGGGCACAGGGGACAATCAGCCCCAGCATTTT.

This clone showed up just a few times. This chain links TRBV28 with TRBJ1-1, with D maybe TRBD1 (6 bases). Germline CDR1 reads MDHEN; CDR2 reads SYDVKM. V lost 5 bases and J lost 5, with 15 bases in between. There are 14 residues in the CDR3. The CDR3 nucleotides are TGTGCCAGCAGTCTACAGGGAGGGAAGACTGAAGCTTTCTTT. This sequence encodes CASSLQGGKTEAFF. Variable domain in full (rest from reference TRBV28 and TRBJ1-1): DVKVTQSSRYLVKRTGEKVFLECVQDMDHENMFWYRQDPGLGLRLIYFSYDVKMKEKGDIPEGYSVSREKKERFSLILESASTNQTSMYLCASSLQGGKTEAFFGQGTRLTVV.

This clone was picked up one time. This chain links TRBV21-1 with TRBJ2-7; the table's D call, TRBD1, was not checked against the DNA. TRBV21-1 is marked as a pseudogene. This CDR3 contains 15 residues. CDR3 sequence (DNA): TGTGCCAGCAGCCAAGACAGGGGGCCCGCCTACGAGCAGTACTTC. It translates to CASSQDRGPAYEQYF.

The chain couples TRBV27 to TRBJ1-1; weak D call: TRBD1 (5 bases). Trimming pared 3 bases from V and 0 bases from J, leaving 14 bases between. Germline V gene sequence: CDR1 MNHEY, CDR2 SMNVEV (reference sequence). There are 16 residues in the CDR3. In DNA form, the CDR3 reads TGTGCCAGCAGTTTCCGGGGGGACGTGATGAACACTGAAGCTTTCTTT. It translates to CASSFRGDVMNTEAFF.

The chain combines TRBV19 with TRBJ1-5; 10 bases map to TRBD1. Per the germline V gene, CDR1 is LNHDA and CDR2 is SQIVND (reference sequence). Germline trimming cut 5 bases from V and 4 bases from J; bases unmatched to any gene: 5. The CDR3 runs 15 residues. In nucleotides, the CDR3 is TGTGCCAGTAGTCGACAGGGGGCGTCTAATCAGCCCCAGCATTTT. As protein: CASSRQGASNQPQHF.

This clone was observed once. The rearrangement uses TRBV15 and TRBJ2-2; 7 nucleotides agree with TRBD1. The CDR3 has 17 residues. Germline CDR1 is LNHNV and CDR2 is YYDKDF (reference sequence). V shed 3 bases and J 0 bases; nucleotides not matched to a gene: 7. Written as DNA, the CDR3 is TGTGCCACCAGCAGGGACTCGGGACAGTCGAACACCGGGGAGCTGTTTTTT. Residues: CATSRDSGQSNTGELFF.

The J gene is TRBJ2-3, the V gene TRBV30, with 8 positions matching TRBD1. The CDR3 has 14 residues. Germline CDR1 is GTSNPN and CDR2 is SVGIG (reference sequence). With 2 bases clipped from V and 0 bases from J, the junction kept 1 base outside the gene matches. For the CDR3, the DNA is TGTGCCTGGAGTACAGGGGGGAGCACAGATACGCAGTATTTT. It encodes CAWSTGGSTDTQYF.

CDR3 in amino acids: CASSTGQFLQNTEAFF. The DNA for the CDR3 is TGCGCCAGCAGCACGGGACAGTTTTTGCAGAACACTGAAGCTTTCTTT. The chain uses TRBV5-1 and TRBJ1-1; 7 bases agree with TRBD1. The CDR3 runs 16 residues. Germline-derived CDR1 and CDR2 are SGHRS and YFSETQ. With 4 bases clipped from V and 1 base from J, the junction kept 10 bases outside the gene matches.